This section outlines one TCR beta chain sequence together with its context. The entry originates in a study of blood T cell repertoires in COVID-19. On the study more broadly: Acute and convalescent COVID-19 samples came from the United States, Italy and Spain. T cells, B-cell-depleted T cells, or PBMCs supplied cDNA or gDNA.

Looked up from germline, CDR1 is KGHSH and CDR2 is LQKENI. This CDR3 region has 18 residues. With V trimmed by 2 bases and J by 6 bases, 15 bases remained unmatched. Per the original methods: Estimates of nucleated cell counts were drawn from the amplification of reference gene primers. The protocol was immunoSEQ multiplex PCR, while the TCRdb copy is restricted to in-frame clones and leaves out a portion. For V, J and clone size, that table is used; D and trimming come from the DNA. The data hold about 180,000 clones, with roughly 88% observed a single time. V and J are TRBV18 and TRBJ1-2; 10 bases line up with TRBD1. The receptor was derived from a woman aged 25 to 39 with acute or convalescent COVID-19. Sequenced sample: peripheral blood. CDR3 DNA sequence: TGTGCCAGCTCACCATACGCCCGACCTAGACAGGGGGCGAATGGCTACACCTTC. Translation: CASSPYARPRQGANGYTF.